This T cell receptor beta chain was sequenced for a study of blood T cell repertoires in COVID-19 (dated by TCRdb to 2019 to 2021). For context, the study as a whole: The collaborator samples originated in the United States, Italy and Spain and spanned the acute and convalescent phases of COVID-19. The material from the prospective study consisted of cDNA or gDNA derived from T cells, B-cell-depleted T cells, or PBMCs. The dataset comprised deeply sampled blood TCRbeta repertoires from subjects exposed to, actively infected with, or recovered from COVID-19. The repertoires were made available in a free public database intended to serve as a resource for research on the immune response to SARS-CoV-2. Samples came from the ongoing ImmuneRACE study (first 160 participants) plus 1,254 subjects from 6 global collaborators. Nearly every sample came with metadata listing a de-identified subject ID, COVID-19 status, age in years and sex. Where available, HLA class I and class II types were obtained from metadata supplied by the sample provider rather than from assay-based typing. On the study overall, not on this receptor specifically: The amount of clinical and demographic metadata varied by source and participant and was provided uncurated.

With respect to this clone: There is no known antigen for this receptor. The junction departs from the called germline gene at one end, perhaps through a read error.

Collaborating institutions collected whole blood in K2EDTA tubes following their own protocols. For TCRbeta analysis, collaborator samples were shipped as frozen whole blood, as isolated PBMCs, or as DNA extracted from either sample type. TCRbeta CDR3 regions were amplified from genomic DNA by means of the immunoSEQ Assay, a bias-controlled multiplex PCR. Processing in the source paper ran as follows. The number of nucleated cells in each sample was estimated from the amplification of reference gene primers within the assay. Sequence reads were collapsed and filtered to measure the absolute abundance of every unique TCRbeta CDR3 rearrangement. For each sample, productive Simpson clonality was calculated as the square root of Simpson's diversity index across productive rearrangements. Entries here come from immuneACCESS through TCRdb and include only in-frame sequences with V and J called. Some clones fail to appear in such tables; in the studies checked, an unresolved V gene covers under half of the shortfall, and the cause of the remainder is unknown. V, J and clone size derive from that table, while D and trimming were established from the DNA sequence. A total of 95,000 to 110,000 clones appear in this sample, 89% of them only once. The ten largest clones capture around 3.8% of the sample.

The clonotype was recovered from a woman aged 55-69 years with acute or convalescent COVID-19. The specimen was peripheral blood.

The CDR3 loop reads CASNLTGVPGAKNIQYF. The sequenced DNA is TGTGCCAGCAACTTAACAGGGGTCCCCGGAGCCAAAAACATTCAGTACTTC. The V and J genes are TRBV7-9 and TRBJ2-4; 7 bases in the middle match TRBD1. The germline V gene (reference sequence) yields SEHNR for CDR1 and FQNEAQ for CDR2. From the cysteine through the phenylalanine, the CDR3 covers 17 amino acids. The CDR3 DNA has 51 bases and is translated from base 1.